This record concerns one TCR beta chain sequence. The sample is drawn from a study of CD4 and CD8 cells across lung adenocarcinoma regions. Each CDR3 protein is one row after TCRdb ran MiXCR on the PCR reads. This table has over 15,000 distinct CDR3 sequences, 51% appearing once. Donors had localized lung adenocarcinoma, a non-small cell lung cancer. The CDR3 sequence is 14 residues long. Germline V gives CDR1 SGHNT, CDR2 YYREEE (reference sequence). The sequenced sample consisted of CD8+ T cells from the center of a lung tumor. The gene calls are TRBV5-4 and TRBJ2-1; a possible D gene is TRBD1 (5 bases). The DNA end lines up better with TRBJ2-7; the J call may be wrong. The TCR comes from a female donor with lung adenocarcinoma. The CD4 and CD8 labels of this study may be unreliable. The CDR3 loop is CASSLLTAPTEQYF. The CDR3 DNA follows: TGTGCCAGCAGCTTGTTGACAGCTCCTACAGAGCAGTACTTC.